The clone carrying this TCR beta chain was observed a few times. Its antigen is currently unknown. It was with unique molecular identifiers that the TCRbeta library was prepared. TCRdb re-derived calls from the PCR reads in MiXCR, one entry per CDR3 protein. The table has over 90,000 distinct CDR3 sequences, less than 6% seen once; the top ten hold 6.1%. The germline V and J ends were trimmed by 2 bases and 1 base, with 11 bases remaining between them. Looked up from germline, CDR1 is KGHSH and CDR2 is LQKENI. The CDR3 has 15 amino acids. The sample belongs to a study of T-cell reconstitution after alpha-beta-depleted transplantation in children. Study-level results: Expanded graft clones, several hundred of them, were reportedly the source of alpha-beta T cells about two months after transplant. When one year had passed after transplant, most T-cell counts and diversity came from newly produced T cells. The origin of high day-60 TCRbeta diversity in some patients lay in surviving recipient T cells and thymic progenitors.

J is TRBJ1-1 and V is TRBV18; D is unclear. The receptor was derived from a female patient aged 2-9 years who had a stem cell transplant for Fanconi anemia, so the T cells may come from the graft donor. Source: PBMCs, mostly from graft donor cells, taken 60 days after TCRalphabeta/CD19-depleted stem cell transplant. DNA of the CDR3: TGTGCCAGCTCACCATCCATGCCGGCGAACACTGAAGCTTTCTTT. Amino acid sequence: CASSPSMPANTEAFF.